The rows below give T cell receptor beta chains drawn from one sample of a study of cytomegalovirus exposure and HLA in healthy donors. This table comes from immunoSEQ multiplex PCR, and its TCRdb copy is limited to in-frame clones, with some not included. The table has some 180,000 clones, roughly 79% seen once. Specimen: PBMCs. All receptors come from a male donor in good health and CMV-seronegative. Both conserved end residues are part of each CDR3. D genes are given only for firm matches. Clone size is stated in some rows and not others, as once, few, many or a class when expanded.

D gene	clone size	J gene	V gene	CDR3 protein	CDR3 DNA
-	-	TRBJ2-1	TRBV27	CASRIGLSSYNEQFF	TGTGCTAGCAGGATCGGGTTGAGCTCCTACAATGAGCAGTTCTTC
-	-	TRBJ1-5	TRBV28	CASSSPSAGSNQPQHF	TGTGCCAGCAGTTCGCCCTCGGCAGGTAGCAATCAGCCCCAGCATTTT
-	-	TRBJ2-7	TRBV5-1	CASSPLDGTISYEQYF	TGCGCCAGCAGTCCTTTGGACGGGACAATCTCCTACGAGCAGTACTTC
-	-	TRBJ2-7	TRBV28	CASSLQGGVPYEQYF	TGTGCCAGCAGTTTACAGGGGGGAGTACCCTACGAGCAGTACTTC
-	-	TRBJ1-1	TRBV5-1	CASAIRGDTEAFF	TGCGCCAGCGCTATCAGAGGTGACACTGAAGCTTTCTTT
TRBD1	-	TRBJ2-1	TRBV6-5	CASSPDRGGQFF	TGTGCCAGCAGCCCCGACAGGGGGGGGCAGTTCTTC
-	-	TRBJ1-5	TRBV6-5	CASSPGAPSQPQHF	TGTGCCAGCAGCCCAGGGGCCCCGTCACAGCCCCAGCATTTT
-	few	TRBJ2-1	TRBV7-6	CASSEGAGEQFF	TGTGCCAGCTCCGAGGGCGCTGGGGAGCAGTTCTTC
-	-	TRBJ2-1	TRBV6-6	CASTNSPRSYNEQFF	TGTGCCAGCACAAATAGTCCCAGGTCCTACAATGAGCAGTTCTTC
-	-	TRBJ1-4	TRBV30	CAWSVHGNEKLFF	TGTGCCTGGAGTGTGCACGGTAATGAAAAACTGTTTTTT
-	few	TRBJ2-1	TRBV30	CAWSRRTYNEQFF	TGTGCCTGGAGTCGGAGGACGTACAATGAGCAGTTCTTC
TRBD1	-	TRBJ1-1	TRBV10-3	CAISGRTGTNTEAFF	TGTGCCATCAGTGGGAGGACAGGGACCAACACTGAAGCTTTCTTT
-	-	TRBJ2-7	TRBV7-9	CSSSSLAASYEQYF	TGTTCCAGCAGCTCTCTGGCGGCCTCCTACGAGCAGTACTTC
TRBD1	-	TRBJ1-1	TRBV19	CASSIRDRDVGNTEAFF	TGTGCCAGTAGTATCCGGGACAGGGATGTGGGAAACACTGAAGCTTTCTTT
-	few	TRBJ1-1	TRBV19	CASTSRGYTEAFF	TGTGCCAGTACGTCCAGGGGATACACTGAAGCTTTCTTT
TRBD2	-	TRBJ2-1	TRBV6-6	CAISVGTSGVYNEQFF	TGTGCCATCAGCGTAGGGACTAGCGGAGTTTACAATGAGCAGTTCTTC
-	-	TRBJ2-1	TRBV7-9	CASRIETGNEQFF	TGTGCCAGCCGAATAGAGACTGGGAATGAGCAGTTCTTC
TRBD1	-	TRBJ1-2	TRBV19	CASSPGQGAYGYTF	TGTGCCAGTAGTCCGGGACAGGGGGCGTATGGCTACACCTTC
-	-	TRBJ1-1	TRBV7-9	CASSLDTGDTEAFF	TGTGCCAGCAGCTTGGACACGGGAGACACTGAAGCTTTCTTT
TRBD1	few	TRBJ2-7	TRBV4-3	CASSQGGVGQGFFEQYF	TGCGCCAGCAGCCAAGGAGGGGTCGGACAGGGGTTTTTCGAGCAGTACTTC
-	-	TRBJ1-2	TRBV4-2	CASSQLPVWGDDGYTF	TGTGCCAGCAGTCAACTACCGGTATGGGGGGATGATGGCTACACCTTC
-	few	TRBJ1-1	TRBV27	CASSLGGISRHTEAFF	TGTGCCAGCAGTTTAGGGGGCATCAGTAGACACACTGAAGCTTTCTTT
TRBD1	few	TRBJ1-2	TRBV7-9	CASSPGGFSGYTF	TGTGCCAGCAGCCCAGGGGGCTTTAGTGGCTACACCTTC
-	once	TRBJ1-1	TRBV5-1	CASSLGGRGNTEAFF	TGCGCCAGCAGCTTGGGCGGACGGGGAAACACTGAAGCTTTCTTT
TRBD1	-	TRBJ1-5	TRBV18	CASSPQTGGRNQPQHF	TGTGCCAGCTCACCCCAGACAGGGGGACGCAATCAGCCCCAGCATTTT
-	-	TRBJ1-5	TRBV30	CAWSKRDNQPQHF	TGTGCCTGGAGTAAAAGAGACAATCAGCCCCAGCATTTT
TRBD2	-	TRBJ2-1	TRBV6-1	CASSGLAGGAEQFF	TGTGCCAGCAGTGGACTAGCGGGAGGCGCTGAGCAGTTCTTC
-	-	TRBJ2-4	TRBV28	CASRQGGPKNIQYF	TGTGCCAGCAGACAGGGTGGTCCCAAAAACATTCAGTACTTC
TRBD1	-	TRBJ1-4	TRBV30	CASTGTATNEKLFF	TGTGCCTCAACCGGGACAGCAACTAATGAAAAACTGTTTTTT
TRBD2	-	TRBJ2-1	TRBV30	CAWMGLAGYNEQFF	TGTGCCTGGATGGGACTAGCGGGCTACAATGAGCAGTTCTTC
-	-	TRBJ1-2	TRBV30	CAWSANSYGYTF	TGTGCCTGGAGTGCCAATAGCTATGGCTACACCTTC
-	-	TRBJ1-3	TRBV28	CASGSPGNTIYF	TGTGCCAGCGGATCACCGGGGAACACCATATATTTT
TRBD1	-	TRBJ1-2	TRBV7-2	CASSLGTGVQYGYTF	TGTGCCAGCAGCTTAGGAACAGGGGTTCAATATGGCTACACCTTC
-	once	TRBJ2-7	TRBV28	CASSLWVLAVSYEQYF	TGTGCCAGCAGTTTATGGGTCCTGGCGGTATCCTACGAGCAGTACTTC
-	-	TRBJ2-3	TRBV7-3	CASSPWEIADTQYF	TGTGCCAGCAGCCCTTGGGAGATTGCAGATACGCAGTATTTT
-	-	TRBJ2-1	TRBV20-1	CSALRGTQFF	TGCAGTGCCCTACGGGGTACGCAGTTCTTC
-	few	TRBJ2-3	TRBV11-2	CASSRERDTQYF	TGTGCCAGCAGCCGTGAGCGGGATACGCAGTATTTT
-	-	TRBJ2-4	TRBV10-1	CASSDGGAKNIQYF	TGCGCCAGCAGTGACGGGGGAGCCAAAAACATTCAGTACTTC
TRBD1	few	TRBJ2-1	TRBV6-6	CASSRDRESYNEQFF	TGTGCCAGCAGCAGGGACAGGGAGTCCTACAATGAGCAGTTCTTC
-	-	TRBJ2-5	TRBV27	CASSFMTDKETQYF	TGTGCCAGCAGTTTTATGACAGACAAAGAGACCCAGTACTTC
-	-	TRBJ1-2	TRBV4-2	CASSQGFQGGSGYTF	TGTGCCAGCAGCCAAGGTTTTCAGGGTGGTAGTGGCTACACCTTC
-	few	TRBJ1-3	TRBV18	CASSFGQLQTSGNTIYF	TGTGCCAGCTCTTTTGGACAGCTTCAAACCTCTGGAAACACCATATATTTT
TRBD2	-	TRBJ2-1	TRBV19	CASRTGLAGGNEQFF	TGTGCCAGTAGGACGGGACTAGCGGGAGGCAATGAGCAGTTCTTC
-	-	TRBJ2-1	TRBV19	CASSIWGSSYNEQFF	TGTGCCAGTAGTATTTGGGGCTCTTCCTACAATGAGCAGTTCTTC
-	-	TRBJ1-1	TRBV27	CASSLSVDWNTEAFF	TGTGCCAGCAGTTTATCGGTCGACTGGAACACTGAAGCTTTCTTT
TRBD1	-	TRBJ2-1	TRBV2	CASSDPTGDNEQFF	TGTGCCAGCAGTGACCCAACAGGGGACAATGAGCAGTTCTTC
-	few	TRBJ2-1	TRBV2	CASSEAGEVYNEQFF	TGTGCCAGCAGTGAAGCGGGAGAGGTCTACAATGAGCAGTTCTTC
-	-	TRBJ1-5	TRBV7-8	CASSFRGQPQHF	TGTGCCAGCAGCTTCAGGGGACAGCCCCAGCATTTT
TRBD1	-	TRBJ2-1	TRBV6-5	CASRGTGINEQFF	TGTGCCAGCAGGGGGACAGGGATCAATGAGCAGTTCTTC
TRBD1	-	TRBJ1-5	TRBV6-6	CASSYDRVNQPQHF	TGTGCCAGCAGTTATGACAGGGTGAATCAGCCCCAGCATTTT
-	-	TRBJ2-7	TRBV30	CAWSGQNSGEQYF	TGTGCCTGGAGTGGGCAGAACTCGGGCGAGCAGTACTTC
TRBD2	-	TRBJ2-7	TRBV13	CASSLGLAGYEQYF	TGTGCCAGCAGCTTAGGACTAGCGGGCTACGAGCAGTACTTC